This paragraph reports one TCR beta chain. Its antigen is currently unknown. The data belong to a study of cytomegalovirus exposure and HLA in healthy donors. Study-wide results and caveats: Most CMV-associated TCR beta chains were later found to appear HLA-restricted.

CDR1 is SGHRS and CDR2 is YFSETQ in the germline V gene. CDR3 size: 14 residues. Germline trimming cut 6 bases from V and 6 bases from J; bases unmatched to any gene: 10. With 60 Vbeta and 13 Jbeta primers, the PCR was carried out. The repertoire was sequenced with immunoSEQ multiplex PCR; TCRdb's copy has only in-frame clones and lacks some. The specimen's table records approximately 72,000 clones. Sequencing was done on a sample of PBMCs. This chain joins TRBV5-1 and TRBJ1-2; TRBD1 agrees at 8 bases. This receptor was taken from a middle-aged man in good health and CMV-seronegative. The CDR3 here is CASTFGQGMNGYTF. The CDR3 nucleotides are TGCGCCAGCACGTTCGGACAGGGAATGAATGGCTACACCTTC.